One and the same sample provided the 18 T cell receptor beta chains below, sequenced in a study of early T cells in non-severe SARS-CoV-2 infection. TCRdb passed the 5' RACE reads through MiXCR, listing each CDR3 protein once. This table has 46,000 or so distinct CDR3 sequences, roughly an eighth appearing once. The sample taken for sequencing was whole blood. The receptors originated from an adult who was a healthcare worker with PCR-confirmed SARS-CoV-2 infection or an uninfected control (not recorded which).

The chain couples TRBV10-3 to TRBJ2-2, with TRBD1 matching over 7 bases. CDR3 length: 15 amino acids. CDR1 and CDR2 from the germline V gene are ENHRY and SYGVKD. Unmatched junction bases numbered 8, after V lost 6 bases and J lost 4 bases. The CDR3 region is CAIRQGEQGTGELFF. As DNA, the CDR3 is TGTGCCATCAGGCAGGGGGAGCAAGGCACCGGGGAGCTGTTTTTT.

The gene calls are TRBV5-1 and TRBJ2-3, with D perhaps given as TRBD1 or TRBD2 (5 bases each). Per the germline V gene, CDR1 is SGHRS and CDR2 is YFSETQ. The V and J ends lost 0 bases and 3 bases respectively, with 8 bases between them. This CDR3 is built from 14 residues. CDR3 region: CASSLGGRTDTQYF. CDR3 DNA: TGCGCCAGCAGCTTGGGGGGGAGAACAGATACGCAGTATTTT.

This clonotype was seen many times. This chain uses TRBV5-1 with TRBJ2-7, with a weak D call TRBD1 (5 bases). V dropped 2 bases and J dropped 3 bases, with 15 bases sitting between them. The CDR3 contains 15 residues. CDR1 is SGHRS, CDR2 YFSETQ, per germline. CDR3 nucleotides: TGCGCCAGCAGCTTCAGCTTAGGGGAAAACTACGAGCAGTACTTC. Its translation is CASSFSLGENYEQYF.

This clonotype was seen at least ten times. The chain couples TRBV4-1 to TRBJ1-4; 7 nucleotides line up with TRBD1. The J segment lost 0 bases and the V segment lost 4 bases, leaving 11 bases of the junction unmatched. From germline, CDR1 is MGHRA and CDR2 YSYEKL. The CDR3 extends over 18 amino acids. The CDR3 bases are TGCGCCAGCAGCCCGACAGGGAACCCTCTCGCAACTAATGAAAAACTGTTTTTT. Protein: CASSPTGNPLATNEKLFF.

This clonotype was seen ten or more times. This chain joins TRBV7-9 and TRBJ1-1; D gene ambiguous. The germline V gene has CDR1 SEHNR and CDR2 FQNEAQ (reference sequence). This CDR3 comprises 15 residues. V shed 2 bases and J shed 0 bases, with 10 bases lying between them. CDR3 region: CASSLSSLLNTEAFF. CDR3 nucleotide sequence: TGTGCCAGCAGCTTATCAAGCCTCTTGAACACTGAAGCTTTCTTT.

The sample holds many counts of this clonotype. This chain joins TRBV7-6 and TRBJ2-7; possibly TRBD1 for D (6 bases). Trimming left V 2 bases short and J 5 bases short, with 10 bases between. The germline V gene encodes CDR1 SGHVS and CDR2 FNYEAQ. The CDR3 is made up of 13 amino acids. The CDR3: CASSLTRGHEQYF. DNA for the CDR3: TGTGCCAGCAGCTTAACCAGGGGCCACGAGCAGTACTTC. Together with reference TRBV7-6 and TRBJ2-7, the CDR3 gives the full variable domain: GAGVSQSPRYKVTKRGQDVALRCDPISGHVSLYWYRQALGQGPEFLTYFNYEAQQDKSGLPNDRFSAERPEGSISTLTIQRTEQRDSAMYRCASSLTRGHEQYFGPGTRLTVT.

CDR3 nucleotide sequence: TGTGCCAGCAGGCGGGAGGTTACCTACGAGCAGTACTTC. Protein: CASRREVTYEQYF. V and J are TRBV6-5 and TRBJ2-7; 8 bases line up with TRBD2. CDR3 length equals 13 residues. Germline assignment: CDR1 MNHEY and CDR2 SVGAGI. V gave up 6 bases and J gave up 2 bases; unmatched junction bases: 3.

Notes on this clonotype: Sequence at one end of the junction differs from germline and may be a read error. The gene calls are TRBV5-8 and TRBJ2-4, with TRBD1 matching 8 bases. The CDR3 is made up of 15 amino acids. Germline lookup yields CDR1 SGHTS and CDR2 YDEGEE. CDR3 sequence reads: CTSSPYRGSKNIQYF. CDR3 bases: TGTACCAGCAGCCCCTACAGGGGGAGCAAAAACATTCAGTACTTC.

Many counts were recorded for this clonotype. V is TRBV2 and J is TRBJ2-5; 12 positions agree with TRBD2. In germline, CDR1 is SNHLY, CDR2 FYNNEI. The CDR3 sequence is 15 residues long. V lost 8 bases, J lost 5 bases, and 9 bases stayed unmatched. The CDR3 DNA sequence: TGTGCCAGCGGACTAGCGGGGTCCACACGGGAGACCCAGTACTTC. Protein sequence: CASGLAGSTRETQYF.

This clonotype has at least ten counts. This chain uses TRBV6-6 with TRBJ2-7; D may be TRBD2 (6 bases). The CDR3 loop spans 18 amino acids. Germline CDR1 is MNHNY and CDR2 is SVGAGI (reference sequence). Trimming cost V 2 bases and J 2 bases, with 22 bases left between them. The CDR3 loop reads CASSYASRGLLITYEQYF. The CDR3 DNA follows: TGTGCCAGCAGTTACGCCTCCCGGGGACTCTTGATTACCTACGAGCAGTACTTC.

This clonotype was seen only a few times. The chain employs TRBV30 and TRBJ1-4; no firm D call. The V end lost 0 bases, the J end lost 3 bases, and 5 bases lay between the germline ends. Germline-derived CDR1 and CDR2 are GTSNPN and SVGIG (reference sequence). The CDR3 totals 13 residues. The CDR3 loop is CAWSVGPNEKLFF. CDR3 DNA sequence: TGTGCCTGGAGTGTAGGGCCTAATGAAAAACTGTTTTTT. Filled out from reference TRBV30 and TRBJ1-4, the complete variable domain reads SQTIHQWPATLVQPVGSPLSLECTVEGTSNPNLYWYRQAAGRGLQLLFYSVGIGQISSEVPQNLSASRPQDRQFILSSKKLLLSDSGFYLCAWSVGPNEKLFFGSGTQLSVL.

This clonotype was found many times. The V call is TRBV12-3 or TRBV12-4, the J call TRBJ2-1; D not resolved. Trimming removed 6 bases at V and 3 bases at J, with 12 bases between. The CDR3 is 14 residues long. The chain's CDR3 is CASRSAVNYNEQFF. The CDR3 DNA follows: TGTGCCAGCAGGTCGGCAGTTAACTACAATGAGCAGTTCTTC.

As DNA, the CDR3 is TGTGCCAGCAGCTTTACGGGCCGAAGCTCCTACGAGCAGTACTTC. Encoded protein: CASSFTGRSSYEQYF. This chain connects TRBV7-9 to TRBJ2-7; no clear D. Trimming removed 3 bases from V and 0 bases from J, with 12 bases in between. This CDR3 has 15 amino acids. CDR1 is SEHNR, CDR2 FQNEAQ, per germline (reference sequence). Full variable domain (missing parts from reference TRBV7-9 and TRBJ2-7): DTGVSQNPRHKITKRGQNVTFRCDPISEHNRLYWYRQTLGQGPEFLTYFQNEAQLEKSRLLSDRFSAERPKGSFSTLEIQRTEQGDSAMYLCASSFTGRSSYEQYFGPGTRLTVT.

There are many counts of this clonotype. This chain uses TRBV11-2 with TRBJ2-5; D is possibly TRBD2 (6 bases). Germline CDR1 and CDR2: SGHAT and FQNNGV. CDR3 size: 15 residues. V lost 4 bases to trimming and J lost 3 bases, with 15 bases between them. The CDR3 DNA follows: TGTGCCAGCAGCTCCCCCCCTAGCGTGGAAGAGACCCAGTACTTC. Residues: CASSSPPSVEETQYF.

This clonotype showed up just a few times. The J gene is TRBJ2-1, the V gene TRBV9; 15 nucleotides match TRBD2. Germline V CDR1 and CDR2: SGDLS, YYNGEE. The CDR3 has 18 amino acids. V lost 4 bases, J lost 10 bases, and 15 bases stayed unmatched. The CDR3 sequence: CASSLGGTSGGQQGEQFF. For the CDR3, the DNA is TGTGCCAGCAGCCTCGGCGGGACTAGCGGGGGGCAACAAGGAGAGCAGTTCTTC.

This clonotype was observed at least ten times. The genes are TRBV9 and TRBJ1-1; no reliable D call. CDR3 length: 15 amino acids. Trimming removed 2 bases at V and 1 base at J, with 12 bases between. Germline V gene data show CDR1 as SGDLS and CDR2 as YYNGEE. The CDR3 DNA follows: TGTGCCAGCAGCGTCGGTAAGACATCGAACACTGAAGCTTTCTTT. As protein: CASSVGKTSNTEAFF.

This clonotype has a count of ten or more. The V and J genes are TRBV20-1 and TRBJ2-3; 7 positions agree with TRBD2. Germline assignment: CDR1 DFQATT and CDR2 SNEGSKA (reference sequence). The CDR3 has 12 residues. V was pared by 0 bases and J by 12 bases, with 6 bases of the junction left unmatched. As DNA, the CDR3 is TGCAGTGCTAGAGATGGGCTAGCGGCTCAGTATTTT. This gives the protein CSARDGLAAQYF.

The chain has TRBV20-1 and TRBJ1-1; tentatively, D is TRBD1 (5 bases). The germline V gene has CDR1 DFQATT and CDR2 SNEGSKA (reference sequence). V gave up 3 bases and J gave up 5 bases, with 10 bases separating them. CDR3 length: 12 amino acids. CDR3 loop: CSASRVSTEAFF. DNA of the CDR3: TGCAGTGCTAGCAGGGTTAGTACTGAAGCTTTCTTT.